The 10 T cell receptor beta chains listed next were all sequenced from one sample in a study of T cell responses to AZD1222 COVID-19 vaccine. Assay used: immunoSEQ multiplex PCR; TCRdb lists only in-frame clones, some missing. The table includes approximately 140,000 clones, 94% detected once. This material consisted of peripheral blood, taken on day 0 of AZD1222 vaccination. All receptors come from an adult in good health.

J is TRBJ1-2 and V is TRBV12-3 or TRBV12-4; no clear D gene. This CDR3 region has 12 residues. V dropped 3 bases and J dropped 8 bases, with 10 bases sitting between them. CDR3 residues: CASSFDVGGYTF. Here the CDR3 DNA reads TGTGCCAGCAGTTTTGATGTTGGGGGCTACACCTTC.

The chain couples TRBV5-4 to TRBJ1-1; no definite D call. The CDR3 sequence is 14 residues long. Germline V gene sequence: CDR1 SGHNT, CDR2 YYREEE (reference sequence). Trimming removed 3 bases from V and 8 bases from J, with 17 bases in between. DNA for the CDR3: TGTGCCAGCAGCTGGGTTCGGTCCCCCTTGGAAGCTTTCTTT. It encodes CASSWVRSPLEAFF.

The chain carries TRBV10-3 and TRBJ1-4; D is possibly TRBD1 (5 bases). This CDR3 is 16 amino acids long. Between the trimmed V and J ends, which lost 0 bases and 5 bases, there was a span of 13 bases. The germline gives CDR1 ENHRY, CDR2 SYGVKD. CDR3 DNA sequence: TGTGCCATCAGTGAGTCACGGGGGAAGATGAATGAAAAACTGTTTTTT. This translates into CAISESRGKMNEKLFF.

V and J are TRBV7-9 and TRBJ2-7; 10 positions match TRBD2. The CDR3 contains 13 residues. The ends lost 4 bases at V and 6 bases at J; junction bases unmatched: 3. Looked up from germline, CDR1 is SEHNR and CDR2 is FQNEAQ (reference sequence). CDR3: CASSSLAGVEQYV. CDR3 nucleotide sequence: TGTGCCAGCAGCTCCCTAGCGGGAGTCGAGCAGTACGTC.

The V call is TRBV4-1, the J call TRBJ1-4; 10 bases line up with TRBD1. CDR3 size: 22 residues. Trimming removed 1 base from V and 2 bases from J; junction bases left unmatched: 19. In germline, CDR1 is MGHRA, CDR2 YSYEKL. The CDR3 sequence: CASSQVTRETGGDSTTNEKLFF. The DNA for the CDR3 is TGCGCCAGCAGCCAAGTGACCCGGGAGACAGGGGGCGATTCGACGACTAATGAAAAACTGTTTTTT.

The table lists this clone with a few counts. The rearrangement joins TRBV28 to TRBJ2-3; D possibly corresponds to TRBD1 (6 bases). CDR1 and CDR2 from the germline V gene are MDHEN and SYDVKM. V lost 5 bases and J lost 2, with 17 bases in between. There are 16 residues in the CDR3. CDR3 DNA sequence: TGTGCCAGCAGTGCTACAGGGTACGGCCACACAGATACGCAGTATTTT. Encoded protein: CASSATGYGHTDTQYF.

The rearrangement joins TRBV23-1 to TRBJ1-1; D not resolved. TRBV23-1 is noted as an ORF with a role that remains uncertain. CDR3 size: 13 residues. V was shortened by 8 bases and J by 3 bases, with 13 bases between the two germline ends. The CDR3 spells CASSRGPYTEAFF. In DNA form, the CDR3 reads TGCGCCAGCTCGCGAGGGCCTTACACTGAAGCTTTCTTT.

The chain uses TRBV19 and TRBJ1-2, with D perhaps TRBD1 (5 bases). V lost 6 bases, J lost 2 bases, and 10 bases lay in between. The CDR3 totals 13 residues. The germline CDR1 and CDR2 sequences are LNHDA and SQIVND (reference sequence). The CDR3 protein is CASRVTVNYGYTF. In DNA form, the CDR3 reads TGTGCCAGTAGGGTGACAGTCAACTATGGCTACACCTTC.

The CDR3 DNA sequence: TGTGCCAGCAGCTTCAACTTCCCAGGGCAGGAGCAGTACGTC. Translation: CASSFNFPGQEQYV. The V call is TRBV7-9, the J call TRBJ2-7; a weak D match, TRBD1 (5 bases). CDR3 length: 14 residues. V lost 3 bases to trimming and J lost 7 bases, with 16 bases between them. CDR1 SEHNR and CDR2 FQNEAQ come from the germline V gene (reference sequence).

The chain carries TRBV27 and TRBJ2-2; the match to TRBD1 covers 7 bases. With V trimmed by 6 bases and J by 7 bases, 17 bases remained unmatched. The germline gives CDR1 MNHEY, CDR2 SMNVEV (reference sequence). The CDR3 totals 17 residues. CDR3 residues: CASRTPILGQPFGELFF. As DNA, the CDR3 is TGTGCCAGCAGGACCCCGATCTTGGGACAGCCCTTCGGGGAGCTGTTTTTT.